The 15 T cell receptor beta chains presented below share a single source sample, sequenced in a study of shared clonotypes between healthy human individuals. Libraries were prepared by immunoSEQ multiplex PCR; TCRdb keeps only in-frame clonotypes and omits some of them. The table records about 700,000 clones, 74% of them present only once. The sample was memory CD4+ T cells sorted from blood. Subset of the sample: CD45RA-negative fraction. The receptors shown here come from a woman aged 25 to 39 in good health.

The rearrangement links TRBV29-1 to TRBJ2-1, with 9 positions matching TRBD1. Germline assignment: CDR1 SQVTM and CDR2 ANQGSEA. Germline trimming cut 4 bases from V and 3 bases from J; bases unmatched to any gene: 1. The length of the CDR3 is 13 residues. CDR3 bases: TGCAGCGTTGTGGGACAGGGCTACAATGAGCAGTTCTTC. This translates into CSVVGQGYNEQFF.

CDR3 DNA: TGCAGCGTTGAAAAGGGGAACACTGAAGCTTTCTTT. Translated: CSVEKGNTEAFF. This sequence joins TRBV29-1 and TRBJ1-1; D call uncertain. CDR1 is SQVTM and CDR2 is ANQGSEA in the germline V gene. The CDR3 has 12 residues. V lost 2 bases, J lost 1 base, and 5 bases lay in between.

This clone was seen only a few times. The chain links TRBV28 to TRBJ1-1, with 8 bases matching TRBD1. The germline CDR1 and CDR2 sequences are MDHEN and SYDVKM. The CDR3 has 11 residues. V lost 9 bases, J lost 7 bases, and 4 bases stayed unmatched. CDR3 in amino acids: CASLDRGEAFF. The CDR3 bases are TGTGCCAGTCTAGACAGGGGTGAAGCTTTCTTT.

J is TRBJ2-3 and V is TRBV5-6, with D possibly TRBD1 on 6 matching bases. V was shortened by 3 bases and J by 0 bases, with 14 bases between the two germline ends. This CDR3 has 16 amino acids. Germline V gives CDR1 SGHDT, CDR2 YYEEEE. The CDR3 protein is CASSSRRQGSTDTQYF. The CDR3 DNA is TGTGCCAGCAGCTCTAGAAGGCAGGGGAGCACAGATACGCAGTATTTT.

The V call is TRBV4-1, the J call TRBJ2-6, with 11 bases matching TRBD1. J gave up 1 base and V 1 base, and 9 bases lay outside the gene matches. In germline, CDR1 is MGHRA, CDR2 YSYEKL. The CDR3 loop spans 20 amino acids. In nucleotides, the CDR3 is TGCGCCAGCAGCCAAGTTACCAAGGGACAGGGGGTATCTGGGGCCAACGTCCTGACTTTC. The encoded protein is CASSQVTKGQGVSGANVLTF.

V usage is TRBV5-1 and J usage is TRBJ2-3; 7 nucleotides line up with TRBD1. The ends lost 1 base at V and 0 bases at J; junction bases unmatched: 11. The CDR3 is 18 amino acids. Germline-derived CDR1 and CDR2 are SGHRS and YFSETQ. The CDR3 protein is CASSLMEGGGYSTDTQYF. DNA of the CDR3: TGCGCCAGCAGCTTGATGGAAGGGGGCGGATATAGCACAGATACGCAGTATTTT.

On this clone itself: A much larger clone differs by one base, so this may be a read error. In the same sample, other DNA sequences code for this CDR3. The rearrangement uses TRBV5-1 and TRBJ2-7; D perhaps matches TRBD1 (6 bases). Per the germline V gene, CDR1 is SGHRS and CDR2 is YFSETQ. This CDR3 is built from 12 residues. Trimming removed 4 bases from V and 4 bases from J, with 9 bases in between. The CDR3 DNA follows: TGCGCCAGCAGCCCACAGGGTTACGAGCAGTACTTC. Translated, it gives CASSPQGYEQYF.

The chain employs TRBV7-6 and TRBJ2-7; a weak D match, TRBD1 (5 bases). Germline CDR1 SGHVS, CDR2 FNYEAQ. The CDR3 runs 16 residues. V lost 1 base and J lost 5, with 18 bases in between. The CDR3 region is CASSLGIQGVGNEQYF. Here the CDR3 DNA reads TGTGCCAGCAGCTTAGGAATTCAAGGGGTTGGAAACGAGCAGTACTTC. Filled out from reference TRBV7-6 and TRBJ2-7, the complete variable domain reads GAGVSQSPRYKVTKRGQDVALRCDPISGHVSLYWYRQALGQGPEFLTYFNYEAQQDKSGLPNDRFSAERPEGSISTLTIQRTEQRDSAMYRCASSLGIQGVGNEQYFGPGTRLTVT.

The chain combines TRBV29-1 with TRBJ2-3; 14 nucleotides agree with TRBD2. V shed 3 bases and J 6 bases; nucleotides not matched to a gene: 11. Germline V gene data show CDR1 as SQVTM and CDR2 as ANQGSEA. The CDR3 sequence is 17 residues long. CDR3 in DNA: TGCAGCGTTGAGGCCAGGGGACTAGCGGGAGTTGGGGATACGCAGTATTTT. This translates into CSVEARGLAGVGDTQYF.

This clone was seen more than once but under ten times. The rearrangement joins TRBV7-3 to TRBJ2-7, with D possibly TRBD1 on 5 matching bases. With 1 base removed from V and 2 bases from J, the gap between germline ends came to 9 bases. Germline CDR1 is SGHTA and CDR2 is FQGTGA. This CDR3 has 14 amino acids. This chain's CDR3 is CASSLIPGTYEQYF. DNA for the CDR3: TGTGCCAGCAGCTTAATTCCAGGGACCTACGAGCAGTACTTC.

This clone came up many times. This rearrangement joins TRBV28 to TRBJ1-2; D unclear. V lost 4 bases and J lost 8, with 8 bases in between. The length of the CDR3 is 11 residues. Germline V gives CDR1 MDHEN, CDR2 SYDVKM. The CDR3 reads CASSWNGGYTF. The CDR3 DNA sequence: TGTGCCAGCAGTTGGAATGGGGGCTACACCTTC.

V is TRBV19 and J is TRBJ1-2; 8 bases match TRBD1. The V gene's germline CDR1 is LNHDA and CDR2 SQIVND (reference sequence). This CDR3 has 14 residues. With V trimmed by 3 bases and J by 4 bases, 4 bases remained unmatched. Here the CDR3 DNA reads TGTGCCAGTAGTATCCAGGGGGCCGGCTATGGCTACACCTTC. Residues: CASSIQGAGYGYTF. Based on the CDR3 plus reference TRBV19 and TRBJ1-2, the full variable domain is DGGITQSPKYLFRKEGQNVTLSCEQNLNHDAMYWYRQDPGQGLRLIYYSQIVNDFQKGDIAEGYSVSREKKESFPLTVTSAQKNPTAFYLCASSIQGAGYGYTFGSGTRLTVV.

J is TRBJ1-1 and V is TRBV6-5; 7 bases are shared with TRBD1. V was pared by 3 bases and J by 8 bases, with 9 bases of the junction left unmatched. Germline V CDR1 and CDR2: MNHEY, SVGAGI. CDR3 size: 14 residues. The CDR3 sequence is CASSYSQGEMEAFF. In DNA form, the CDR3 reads TGTGCCAGCAGTTATAGTCAGGGGGAAATGGAAGCTTTCTTT.

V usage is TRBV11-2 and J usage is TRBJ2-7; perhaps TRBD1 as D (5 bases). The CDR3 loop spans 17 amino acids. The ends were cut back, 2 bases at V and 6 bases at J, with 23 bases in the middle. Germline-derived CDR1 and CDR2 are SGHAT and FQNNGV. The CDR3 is CASSLKVPGPERGEQYF. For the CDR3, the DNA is TGTGCCAGCAGCTTAAAGGTACCGGGCCCCGAAAGGGGCGAGCAGTACTTC.

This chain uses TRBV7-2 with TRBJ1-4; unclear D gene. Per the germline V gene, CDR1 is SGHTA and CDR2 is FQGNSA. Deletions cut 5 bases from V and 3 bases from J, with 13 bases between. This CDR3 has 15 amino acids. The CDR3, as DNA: TGTGCCAGCAGCCATAGCCGCGGGTCTAATGAAAAACTGTTTTTT. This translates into CASSHSRGSNEKLFF.